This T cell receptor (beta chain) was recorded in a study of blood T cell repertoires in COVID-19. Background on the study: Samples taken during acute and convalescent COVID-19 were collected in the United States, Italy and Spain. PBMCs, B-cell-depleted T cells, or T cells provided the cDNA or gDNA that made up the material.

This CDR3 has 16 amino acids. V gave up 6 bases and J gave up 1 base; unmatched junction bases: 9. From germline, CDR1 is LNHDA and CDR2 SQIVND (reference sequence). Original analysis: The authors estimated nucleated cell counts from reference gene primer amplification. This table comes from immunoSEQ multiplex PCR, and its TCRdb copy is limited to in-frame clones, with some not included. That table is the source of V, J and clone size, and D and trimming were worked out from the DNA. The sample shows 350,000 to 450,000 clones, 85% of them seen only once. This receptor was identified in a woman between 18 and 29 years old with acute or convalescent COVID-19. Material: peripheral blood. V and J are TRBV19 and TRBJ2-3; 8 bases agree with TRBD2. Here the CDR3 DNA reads TGTGCCAGTAGGCGCGATCCGGGGGGGGGCACAGATACGCAGTATTTT. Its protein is CASRRDPGGGTDTQYF.